The 28 T cell receptor beta chains listed next were all sequenced from one sample in a study of blood T cell repertoires in COVID-19. Sequenced by immunoSEQ multiplex PCR; TCRdb stores in-frame clones only, minus some. The sample has some 230,000 clones, approximately 81% seen once. The sequencing sample was made of peripheral blood. The receptors come from a woman in her sixties who had recovered from COVID-19.

The J gene is TRBJ1-6, the V gene TRBV5-5, with D possibly TRBD1 on 6 matching bases. Germline CDR1 is SGHKS and CDR2 is YYEKEE (reference sequence). The V end lost 1 base, the J end lost 9 bases, and 20 bases lay between the germline ends. This CDR3 comprises 17 residues. In nucleotides, the CDR3 is TGTGCCAGCAGCTTGCACAGGGAACCGAATCGAAGTTCACCCCTCCACTTT. It codes for CASSLHREPNRSSPLHF.

This clone was observed a single time. This sequence joins TRBV7-8 and TRBJ1-2; D is perhaps TRBD1 (6 bases). Trimming shortened V by 4 bases and J by 0 bases, and 9 bases separated the two germline ends. CDR1 is SGHVS, CDR2 FQNEAQ, per germline. This CDR3 is 14 amino acids long. The CDR3 spells CASSSDRTNYGYTF. The CDR3 coding sequence is TGTGCCAGCAGCTCCGACAGGACTAACTATGGCTACACCTTC.

V gene TRBV2 combines with J gene TRBJ1-2; TRBD1 might be the D (5 bases). There are 12 residues in the CDR3. V shed 5 bases and J shed 5 bases, with 9 bases lying between them. Looked up from germline, CDR1 is SNHLY and CDR2 is FYNNEI. CDR3 coding DNA: TGTGCCAGCAGTACCGACAGATATGGCTACACCTTC. Its protein is CASSTDRYGYTF.

The chain has TRBV7-2 and TRBJ2-7; the match to TRBD2 covers 7 bases. V gave up 4 bases and J gave up 5 bases; unmatched junction bases: 5. This CDR3 spans 13 amino acids. Germline CDR1 SGHTA, CDR2 FQGNSA. The CDR3 coding sequence is TGTGCCAGCAGCTGGGAGGGGAAGGACGAGCAGTACTTC. Translating it yields CASSWEGKDEQYF.

The chain carries TRBV12-3 or TRBV12-4 and TRBJ1-1; a weak D match, TRBD1 (5 bases). Trimming took off 6 bases at V and 5 bases at J, with 7 bases between the two ends. The CDR3 runs to 11 residues. The CDR3 nucleotides read TGTGCCAGCAGAGGGACTACTGAAGCTTTCTTT. This gives the protein CASRGTTEAFF.

The chain recombines TRBV27 with TRBJ2-1, with 14 bases identical to TRBD2. Germline V gene lookup returns CDR1 MNHEY and CDR2 SMNVEV (reference sequence). The CDR3 sequence is 17 residues long. Losses at the gene ends were 3 bases for V and 4 bases for J; bases not matched to a gene: 5. The CDR3 region has the DNA TGTGCCAGCAGTTTCCACAGGACTAGCGGGGGGTACAATGAGCAGTTCTTC. Amino acids: CASSFHRTSGGYNEQFF.

The chain couples TRBV19 to TRBJ2-4; no clear D. Germline loops: CDR1 LNHDA, CDR2 SQIVND (reference sequence). V was pared by 7 bases and J by 5 bases, with 6 bases between. The CDR3 is 11 amino acids. CDR3 sequence: CASIRENIQYF. The DNA for the CDR3 is TGTGCCAGTATCCGGGAAAACATTCAGTACTTC.

V and J are TRBV9 and TRBJ1-5; possibly TRBD1 for D (6 bases). This CDR3 has 13 residues. From germline, CDR1 is SGDLS and CDR2 YYNGEE. V shed 5 bases and J shed 4 bases, with 10 bases lying between them. CDR3 sequence: CASSGGANQPQHF. CDR3 bases: TGTGCCAGCAGTGGGGGGGCGAATCAGCCCCAGCATTTT.

This chain joins TRBV19 and TRBJ1-2; 8 bases agree with TRBD1. CDR3 size: 15 residues. Unmatched junction bases numbered 11, after V lost 5 bases and J lost 6 bases. CDR1 is LNHDA, CDR2 SQIVND, per germline (reference sequence). The CDR3 protein is CASSADRALANGYTF. The CDR3 nucleotides read TGTGCCAGTAGTGCGGACAGGGCTCTGGCGAATGGCTACACCTTC. Together with reference TRBV19 and TRBJ1-2, the CDR3 gives the full variable domain: DGGITQSPKYLFRKEGQNVTLSCEQNLNHDAMYWYRQDPGQGLRLIYYSQIVNDFQKGDIAEGYSVSREKKESFPLTVTSAQKNPTAFYLCASSADRALANGYTFGSGTRLTVV.

This rearrangement joins TRBV6-2 or TRBV6-3 to TRBJ2-7; the match to TRBD2 covers 9 bases. V lost 6 bases and J lost 3; bases outside the gene matches: 3. The CDR3 length is 13 residues. Germline V gives CDR1 MNHEY, CDR2 SVGEGT. The DNA for the CDR3 is TGTGCCAGCAGCCTAGCGGGGATCTACGAGCAGTACTTC. Protein product: CASSLAGIYEQYF.

The chain carries TRBV21-1 and TRBJ1-1. TRBV21-1 is a listed pseudogene. This CDR3 is built from 18 residues. In nucleotides, the CDR3 is TGTGCCAGCAGCAAAGTAGAGGGCGGGCCCACATCACACACTGAAGCTTTCTTT. This encodes CASSKVEGGPTSHTEAFF.

This CDR3 is CASSPGNLSPLHF. CDR3 in DNA: TGTGCCAGCTCCCCGGGGAATCTTTCACCCCTCCACTTT. The chain combines TRBV12-3 or TRBV12-4 with TRBJ1-6; D is uncertain. Trimming removed 8 bases at V and 9 bases at J, with 14 bases between. This CDR3 is built from 13 residues.

The chain recombines TRBV7-6 with TRBJ2-1, with a weak D call TRBD2 (6 bases). Trimming shortened V by 1 base and J by 2 bases, and 9 bases separated the two germline ends. This CDR3 is built from 15 residues. Germline CDR1 and CDR2: SGHVS and FNYEAQ. The CDR3 region has the DNA TGTGCCAGCAGCTTAGACGGCGGGGCCTACAATGAGCAGTTCTTC. Residues: CASSLDGGAYNEQFF.

The chain has TRBV4-1 and TRBJ1-1, with D unclear. The CDR3 has 15 amino acids. Germline-derived CDR1 and CDR2 are MGHRA and YSYEKL. Trimming removed 2 bases from V and 1 base from J, with 11 bases in between. The CDR3 region has the DNA TGCGCCAGCAGCCAACCCACCCGAGGGAACACTGAAGCTTTCTTT. Protein sequence: CASSQPTRGNTEAFF.

This rearrangement joins TRBV11-2 to TRBJ2-7, with a possible D match to TRBD1 (7 bases). Per the germline V gene, CDR1 is SGHAT and CDR2 is FQNNGV. The V end lost 2 bases, the J end lost 7 bases, and 21 bases lay between the germline ends. CDR3 size: 16 residues. The CDR3 DNA reads TGTGCCAGCAGCTTAACCTACAGGGGCCCGGGGGAGGAGCAGTACTTC. Protein: CASSLTYRGPGEEQYF.

Only one count was recorded for this clone. The CDR3 region has the DNA TGCGCCAGCAGCCAAATCAGCGGGAGCTTCCAAGAGACCCAGTACTTC. Amino acids: CASSQISGSFQETQYF. The rearrangement joins TRBV4-3 to TRBJ2-5, with 8 bases fitting TRBD2. CDR3 length: 16 residues. CDR1 and CDR2 from the germline V gene are LGHNA and YSLEER. The junction had 6 bases not matched to a gene; V was cut back by 2 bases and J by 1 base.

The genes are TRBV2 and TRBJ1-6, with no clear D. The CDR3 runs 15 residues. V was shortened by 6 bases and J by 7 bases, with 16 bases between the two germline ends. CDR1 is SNHLY, CDR2 FYNNEI, per germline. The CDR3 nucleotides read TGTGCCAGCAGCGATGGCCGGGGTGGCAATTCACCCCTCCACTTT. Amino acid sequence: CASSDGRGGNSPLHF.

CDR3 DNA: TGTGCCAGCGGACAGGGACTCGAGCAGTACTTC. Amino acids: CASGQGLEQYF. The chain is built from TRBV12-3 or TRBV12-4 and TRBJ2-7; the match to TRBD1 covers 8 bases. Trimming removed 8 bases from V and 6 bases from J; junction bases left unmatched: 3. The CDR3 extends over 11 amino acids.

This clone was seen just once. The J gene is TRBJ1-3, the V gene TRBV9; possibly TRBD1 for D (6 bases). In germline, CDR1 is SGDLS, CDR2 YYNGEE. CDR3 length: 15 amino acids. V was shortened by 3 bases and J by 1 base, with 11 bases between the two germline ends. The CDR3 reads CASSATGKSGNTIYF. CDR3 coding DNA: TGTGCCAGCAGCGCAACAGGGAAGTCTGGAAACACCATATATTTT.

The chain combines TRBV24-1 with TRBJ2-4, with 10 positions matching TRBD2. J lost 3 bases, V lost 4 bases, and 11 bases had no gene match. The CDR3 consists of 18 residues. CDR1 is KGHDR, CDR2 SFDVKD, per germline. The CDR3 loop reads CATSEIAGGLFGKNIQYF. Here the CDR3 DNA reads TGTGCCACCAGTGAGATAGCGGGGGGTTTATTCGGCAAAAACATTCAGTACTTC.

CDR3 protein: CASSFGRDNEKLFF. CDR3 coding DNA: TGCGCCAGCAGCTTTGGACGGGATAATGAAAAACTGTTTTTT. V is TRBV5-1 and J is TRBJ1-4; D is uncertain. V lost 2 bases to trimming and J lost 4 bases, with 9 bases between them. CDR1 is SGHRS, CDR2 YFSETQ, per germline. The CDR3 spans 14 residues.

The chain employs TRBV7-2 and TRBJ1-5; 8 bases match TRBD1. Per germline, CDR1 SGHTA and CDR2 FQGNSA. Trimming removed 1 base from V and 5 bases from J; junction bases left unmatched: 4. CDR3 size: 15 residues. Here the CDR3 DNA reads TGTGCCAGCAGCTTAGAACAGGGGGTTGATCAGCCCCAGCATTTT. Translated, it gives CASSLEQGVDQPQHF. Full variable domain (missing parts from reference TRBV7-2 and TRBJ1-5): GAGVSQSPSNKVTEKGKDVELRCDPISGHTALYWYRQSLGQGLEFLIYFQGNSAPDKSGLPSDRFSAERTGGSVSTLTIQRTQQEDSAVYLCASSLEQGVDQPQHFGDGTRLSIL.

The V and J genes are TRBV10-3 and TRBJ1-1, with 7 bases fitting TRBD1. Looked up from germline, CDR1 is ENHRY and CDR2 is SYGVKD. J was trimmed by 4 bases and V by 3 bases; bases with no gene match: 5. This CDR3 contains 14 residues. The CDR3 loop reads CAISELTGSTEAFF. DNA of the CDR3: TGTGCCATCAGTGAATTGACAGGGAGCACTGAAGCTTTCTTT.

This sequence joins TRBV18 and TRBJ1-3; D possibly corresponds to TRBD1 (5 bases). CDR3 length: 15 amino acids. Trimming shortened V by 2 bases and J by 0 bases, and 8 bases separated the two germline ends. The V gene's germline CDR1 is KGHSH and CDR2 LQKENI. The CDR3 here is CASSPDRTSGNTIYF. CDR3 bases: TGTGCCAGCTCACCAGACAGAACCTCTGGAAACACCATATATTTT.

The chain recombines TRBV6-2 or TRBV6-3 with TRBJ2-2; tentatively, D is TRBD2 (6 bases). This CDR3 spans 14 amino acids. CDR1 MNHEY and CDR2 SVGEGT come from the germline V gene. Trimming cost V 6 bases and J 7 bases, with 15 bases left between them. The CDR3 spells CASSTPGEVGELFF. In DNA form, the CDR3 reads TGTGCCAGCAGCACCCCGGGGGAGGTCGGGGAGCTGTTTTTT.

In its sample, this clone was seen a few times. The chain is built from TRBV5-4 and TRBJ2-2; TRBD2 aligns across 8 bases. The CDR3 is made up of 17 amino acids. The trim removed 1 base at V and 4 bases at J, leaving 9 bases unmatched. Germline assignment: CDR1 SGHNT and CDR2 YYREEE (reference sequence). CDR3 sequence (DNA): TGTGCCAGCAGCTTGTTCTCGGGGGGGCGTAGCACCGGGGAGCTGTTTTTT. Amino acids: CASSLFSGGRSTGELFF.

This clone was detected only once. The rearrangement uses TRBV5-6 and TRBJ2-3; 10 bases are a match to TRBD1. Germline V gives CDR1 SGHDT, CDR2 YYEEEE. V was clipped by 0 bases and J by 6 bases; unmatched bases: 10. CDR3 length: 17 residues. The CDR3 nucleotides are TGTGCCAGCAGCTTGGTTCTGACAGGGGGCGCACGGGATACGCAGTATTTT. Translating gives CASSLVLTGGARDTQYF.

The chain couples TRBV6-1 to TRBJ1-2; D not certain. V lost 1 base and J 5 bases, leaving 8 bases between the germline ends. The CDR3 sequence is 13 residues long. The germline CDR1 and CDR2 sequences are MNHNS and SASEGT. The CDR3 here is CASSEGGAYGYTF. CDR3 in DNA: TGTGCCAGCAGTGAAGGGGGAGCTTATGGCTACACCTTC.